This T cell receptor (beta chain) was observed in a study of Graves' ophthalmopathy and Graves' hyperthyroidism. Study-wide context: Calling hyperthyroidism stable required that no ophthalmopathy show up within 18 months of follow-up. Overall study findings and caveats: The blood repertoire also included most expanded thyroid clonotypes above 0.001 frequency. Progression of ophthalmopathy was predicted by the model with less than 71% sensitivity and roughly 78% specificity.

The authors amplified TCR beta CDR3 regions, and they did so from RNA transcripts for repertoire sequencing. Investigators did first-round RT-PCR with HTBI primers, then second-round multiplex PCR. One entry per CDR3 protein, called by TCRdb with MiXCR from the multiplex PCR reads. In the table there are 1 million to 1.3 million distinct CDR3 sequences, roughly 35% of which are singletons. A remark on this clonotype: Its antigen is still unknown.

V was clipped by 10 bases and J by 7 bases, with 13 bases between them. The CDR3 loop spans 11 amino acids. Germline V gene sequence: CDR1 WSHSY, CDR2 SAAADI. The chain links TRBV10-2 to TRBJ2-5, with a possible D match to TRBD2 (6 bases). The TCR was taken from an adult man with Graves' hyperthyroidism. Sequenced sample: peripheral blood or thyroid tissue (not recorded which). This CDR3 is CAISGQGTQYF. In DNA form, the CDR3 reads TGCGCCATCAGCGGGCAGGGGACCCAGTACTTC.